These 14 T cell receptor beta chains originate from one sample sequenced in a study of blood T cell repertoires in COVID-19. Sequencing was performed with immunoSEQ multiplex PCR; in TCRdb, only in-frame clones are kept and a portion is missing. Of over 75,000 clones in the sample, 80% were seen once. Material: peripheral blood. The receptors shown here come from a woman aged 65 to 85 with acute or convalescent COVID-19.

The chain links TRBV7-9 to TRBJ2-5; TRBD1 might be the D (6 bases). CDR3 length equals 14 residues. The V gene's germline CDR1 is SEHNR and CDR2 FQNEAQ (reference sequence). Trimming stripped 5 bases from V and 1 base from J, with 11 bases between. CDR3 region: CASSPTGFQETQYF. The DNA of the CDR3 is TGTGCCAGCAGCCCTACAGGGTTCCAAGAGACCCAGTACTTC.

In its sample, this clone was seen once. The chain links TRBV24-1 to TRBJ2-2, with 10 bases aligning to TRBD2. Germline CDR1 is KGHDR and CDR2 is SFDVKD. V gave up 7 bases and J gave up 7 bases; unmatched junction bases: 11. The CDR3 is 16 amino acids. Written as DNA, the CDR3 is TGTGCCACCAGCGCCTATAGCGGGAGGTCTAACGGGGAGCTGTTTTTT. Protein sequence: CATSAYSGRSNGELFF.

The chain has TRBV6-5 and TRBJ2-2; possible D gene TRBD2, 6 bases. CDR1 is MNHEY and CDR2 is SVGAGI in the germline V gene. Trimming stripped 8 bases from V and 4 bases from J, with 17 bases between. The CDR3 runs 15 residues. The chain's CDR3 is CASSSVGRGTGELFF. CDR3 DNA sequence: TGTGCCAGCTCATCGGTGGGGCGGGGCACCGGGGAGCTGTTTTTT.

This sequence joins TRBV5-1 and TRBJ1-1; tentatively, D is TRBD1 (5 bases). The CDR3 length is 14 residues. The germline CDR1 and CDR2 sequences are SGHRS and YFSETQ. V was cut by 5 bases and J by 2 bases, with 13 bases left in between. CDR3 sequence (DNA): TGCGCCAGCAGACCCGGAGGGGCCAACACTGAAGCTTTCTTT. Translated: CASRPGGANTEAFF. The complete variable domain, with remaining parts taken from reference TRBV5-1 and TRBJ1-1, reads KAGVTQTPRYLIKTRGQQVTLSCSPISGHRSVSWYQQTPGQGLQFLFEYFSETQRNKGNFPGRFSGRQFSNSRSEMNVSTLELGDSALYLCASRPGGANTEAFFGQGTRLTVV.

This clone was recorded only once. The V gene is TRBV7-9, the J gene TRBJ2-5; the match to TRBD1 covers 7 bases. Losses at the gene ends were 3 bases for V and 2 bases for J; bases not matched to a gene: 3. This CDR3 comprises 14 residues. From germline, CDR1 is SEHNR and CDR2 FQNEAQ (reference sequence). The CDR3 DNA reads TGTGCCAGCAGCTTGACAGGGAAGCAAGAGACCCAGTACTTC. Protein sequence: CASSLTGKQETQYF.

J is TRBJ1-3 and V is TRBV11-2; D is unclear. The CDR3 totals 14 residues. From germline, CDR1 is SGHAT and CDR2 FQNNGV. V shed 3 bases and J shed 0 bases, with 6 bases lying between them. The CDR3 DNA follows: TGTGCCAGCAGCTTTCACACCTCTGGAAACACCATATATTTT. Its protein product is CASSFHTSGNTIYF.

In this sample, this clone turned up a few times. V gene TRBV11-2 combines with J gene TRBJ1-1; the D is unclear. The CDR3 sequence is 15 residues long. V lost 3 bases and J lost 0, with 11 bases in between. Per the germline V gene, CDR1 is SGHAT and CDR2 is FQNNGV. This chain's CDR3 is CASSLIHSMNTEAFF. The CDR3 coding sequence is TGTGCCAGCAGCTTGATCCACAGCATGAACACTGAAGCTTTCTTT.

CDR3 loop: CASSLEGGLHGAFF. Here the CDR3 DNA reads TGTGCCAGCAGCTTGGAAGGGGGCCTCCACGGAGCTTTCTTT. This rearrangement joins TRBV5-4 to TRBJ1-1, with 7 bases that match TRBD1. The J segment lost 10 bases and the V segment lost 0 bases, leaving 9 bases of the junction unmatched. The CDR3 runs 14 residues. Looked up from germline, CDR1 is SGHNT and CDR2 is YYREEE (reference sequence).

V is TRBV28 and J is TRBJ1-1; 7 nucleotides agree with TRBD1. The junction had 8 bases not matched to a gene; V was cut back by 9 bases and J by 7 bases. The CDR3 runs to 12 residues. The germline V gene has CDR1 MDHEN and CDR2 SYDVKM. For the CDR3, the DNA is TGTGCCAGTGGGACAGCCCGACTTGAAGCTTTCTTT. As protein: CASGTARLEAFF.

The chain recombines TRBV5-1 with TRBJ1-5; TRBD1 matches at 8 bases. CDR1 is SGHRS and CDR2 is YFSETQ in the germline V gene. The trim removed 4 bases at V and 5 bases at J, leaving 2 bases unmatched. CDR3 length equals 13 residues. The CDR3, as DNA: TGCGCCAGCAGCGAACAGGGGGATCAGCCCCAGCATTTT. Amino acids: CASSEQGDQPQHF.

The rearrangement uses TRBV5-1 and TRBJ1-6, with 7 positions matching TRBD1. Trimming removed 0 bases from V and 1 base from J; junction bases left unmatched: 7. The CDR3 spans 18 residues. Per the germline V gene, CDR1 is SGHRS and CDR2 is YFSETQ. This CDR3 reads CASSLEPQGSSYNSPLHF. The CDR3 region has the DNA TGCGCCAGCAGCTTGGAACCACAGGGGAGTTCCTATAATTCACCCCTCCACTTT.

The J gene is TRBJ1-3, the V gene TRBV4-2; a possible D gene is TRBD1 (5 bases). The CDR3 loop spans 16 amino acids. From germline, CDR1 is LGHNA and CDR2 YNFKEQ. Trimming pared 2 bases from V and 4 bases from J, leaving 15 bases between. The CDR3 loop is CASSQTAGVSGNTIYF. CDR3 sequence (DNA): TGTGCCAGCAGCCAAACAGCGGGGGTCTCGGGAAACACCATATATTTT.

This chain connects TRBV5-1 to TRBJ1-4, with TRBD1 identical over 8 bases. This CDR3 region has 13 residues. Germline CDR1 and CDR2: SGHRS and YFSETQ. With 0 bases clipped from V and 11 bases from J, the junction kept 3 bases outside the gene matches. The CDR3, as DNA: TGCGCCAGCAGCTTGGGGGGACAGGACAAACTGTTTTTT. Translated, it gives CASSLGGQDKLFF.

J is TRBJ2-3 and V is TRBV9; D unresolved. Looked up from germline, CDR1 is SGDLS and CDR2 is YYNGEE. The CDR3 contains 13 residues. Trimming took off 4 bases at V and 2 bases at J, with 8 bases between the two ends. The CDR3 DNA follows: TGTGCCAGCAGCCCGTGGCCCACAGATACGCAGTATTTT. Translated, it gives CASSPWPTDTQYF. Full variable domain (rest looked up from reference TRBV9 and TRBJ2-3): DSGVTQTPKHLITATGQRVTLRCSPRSGDLSVYWYQQSLDQGLQFLIQYYNGEERAKGNILERFSAQQFPDLHSELNLSSLELGDSALYFCASSPWPTDTQYFGPGTRLTVL.